These 29 T cell receptor beta chains came from one sample sequenced in a study of human T cells and chemical hapten exposure (dated by TCRdb to about 2021). The sample's time point, from its label and the paper: pre-sensitization, week 0. This sample's treatment or condition label indicates: therapeutic diphenylcyclopropenone sensitization with weekly scalp DPC. Library preparation employed RACE. Sequencing instrument: NextSeq 500. TCRdb reanalyzed the raw reads on its own, using fastp at Q25 for trimming and MiXCR for clone calling, and kept in-frame beta chains. Each CDR3 protein appears once, grouped with its most common genes and DNA. Across this sample there are 250,000 to 300,000 distinct CDR3 sequences, with approximately 7.5% seen only once. The ten largest clones capture more than 0.95% of the sample. The sequencing here drew on whole blood, taken in connection with sensitization to the hapten diphenylcyclopropenone (DPC). Source of these receptors: a man younger than 30 with alopecia areata. Some clones in this sample may be carry-over from other donors' samples.

This clonotype was observed a handful of times. V gene TRBV7-2 combines with J gene TRBJ1-6; TRBD1 aligns across 9 bases. CDR1 is SGHTA and CDR2 is FQGNSA in the germline V gene. Trimming at V came to 5 bases and at J to 10 bases, leaving 12 bases not matched to a gene. The CDR3 runs 16 residues. CDR3 nucleotides: TGTGCCAGCAGCCCAAACGAGGGACAGGGTGGATCACCCCTCCACTTT. Amino acids: CASSPNEGQGGSPLHF.

CDR3 sequence: CASSLRPGLATYEQYF. In DNA form, the CDR3 reads TGTGCCAGCAGCTTGCGTCCGGGACTAGCGACCTACGAGCAGTACTTC. The genes are TRBV11-1 and TRBJ2-7, with 10 positions matching TRBD2. The CDR3 totals 16 residues. Germline values: CDR1 SGHAT, CDR2 FQDESV (reference sequence). Trimming at V came to 3 bases and at J to 2 bases, leaving 7 bases not matched to a gene.

This clonotype was observed many times. This sequence joins TRBV7-2 and TRBJ1-4; 7 positions match TRBD1. V trimming: 4 bases; J trimming: 8 bases; junction bases outside the gene matches: 16. Germline V CDR1 and CDR2: SGHTA, FQGNSA. This CDR3 region has 17 residues. The CDR3 DNA sequence: TGTGCCAGCAGCTCTACTGGGACAGTTAACCGGATAGAAAAACTGTTTTTT. Amino acids: CASSSTGTVNRIEKLFF.

This clonotype appeared many times. The chain links TRBV28 to TRBJ2-5; a possible D gene is TRBD2 (7 bases). This CDR3 is built from 13 residues. Between the trimmed V and J ends, which lost 8 bases and 4 bases, there was a span of 14 bases. Germline CDR1 is MDHEN and CDR2 is SYDVKM. CDR3 amino acids: CASERGAGETQYF. In DNA, the CDR3 is TGTGCCAGCGAACGGGGGGCCGGAGAGACCCAGTACTTC.

The chain has TRBV6-2 or TRBV6-3 and TRBJ2-7, with TRBD1 identical over 10 bases. The CDR3 contains 17 residues. V lost 2 bases and J lost 4; bases outside the gene matches: 11. Per the germline V gene, CDR1 is MNHEY and CDR2 is SVGEGT. The CDR3 protein is CASSYLSGTGDSYEQYV. Here the CDR3 DNA reads TGTGCCAGCAGTTACCTGTCCGGGACAGGGGACTCTTACGAGCAGTACGTC.

The CDR3: CASSMTRDFGRNTGELFF. The CDR3 region has the DNA TGTGCCAGCAGTATGACCCGGGATTTCGGCAGAAACACCGGGGAGCTGTTTTTT. The rearrangement uses TRBV27 and TRBJ2-2; TRBD2 might be the D (5 bases). This CDR3 region has 18 residues. The V end was cut by 5 bases, the J end by 2 bases, with 21 bases between. CDR1 MNHEY and CDR2 SMNVEV come from the germline V gene (reference sequence).

This clonotype was recorded many times. The CDR3 DNA sequence: TGTGCCAGCAGCTTAGCCTCCACTAGCGGGGGCACAGATACGCAGTATTTT. Encoded protein: CASSLASTSGGTDTQYF. The chain has TRBV7-2 and TRBJ2-3; 10 nucleotides line up with TRBD2. CDR3 length: 17 residues. After removal of 0 bases from V and 1 base from J, the junction contained 4 bases not matched to a gene. Germline lookup yields CDR1 SGHTA and CDR2 FQGNSA.

V gene TRBV2 combines with J gene TRBJ1-2; D is unclear. Germline V gene lookup returns CDR1 SNHLY and CDR2 FYNNEI. CDR3 length: 14 residues. Trimming shortened V by 5 bases and J by 7 bases, and 17 bases separated the two germline ends. CDR3 coding DNA: TGTGCCAGCAGTTCCACAGCTCCCACATCTGGCTACACCTTC. This codes for CASSSTAPTSGYTF.

The rearrangement links TRBV25-1 to TRBJ2-1, with 7 bases identical to TRBD2. V gave up 7 bases and J gave up 8 bases; unmatched junction bases: 14. The CDR3 is made up of 15 amino acids. The germline V gene has CDR1 MGHDK and CDR2 SYGVNS. The CDR3 is CASNKGAGQSHEQFF. The DNA for the CDR3 is TGTGCCAGCAATAAGGGAGCGGGGCAATCACATGAGCAGTTCTTC.

The rearrangement joins TRBV2 to TRBJ1-5, with a possible D match to TRBD1 (5 bases). V was shortened by 0 bases and J by 5 bases, with 20 bases between the two germline ends. Germline CDR1 SNHLY, CDR2 FYNNEI. This CDR3 region has 18 residues. The CDR3 sequence is CASSEAGTGHRGYQPQHF. DNA of the CDR3: TGTGCCAGCAGTGAAGCGGGTACCGGACACCGAGGGTATCAGCCCCAGCATTTT. Full variable domain (missing parts from reference TRBV2 and TRBJ1-5): EPEVTQTPSHQVTQMGQEVILRCVPISNHLYFYWYRQILGQKVEFLVSFYNNEISEKSEIFDDQFSVERPDGSNFTLKIRSTKLEDSAMYFCASSEAGTGHRGYQPQHFGDGTRLSIL.

This rearrangement joins TRBV7-9 to TRBJ2-3; 7 positions match TRBD1. The CDR3 is 15 residues long. Germline V gene data show CDR1 as SEHNR and CDR2 as FQNEAQ (reference sequence). V shed 5 bases and J 3 bases; nucleotides not matched to a gene: 8. The CDR3 DNA follows: TGTGCCAGCAGCGTTTCCGGGACAGAAACAGATACGCAGTATTTT. It translates to CASSVSGTETDTQYF.

The rearrangement links TRBV9 to TRBJ2-2; D might be TRBD1 (5 bases). The CDR3 length is 16 residues. The germline V gene encodes CDR1 SGDLS and CDR2 YYNGEE. V lost 2 bases and J 3 bases, leaving 14 bases between the germline ends. CDR3 nucleotide sequence: TGTGCCAGCAGCGTGGCTAATTTGGGGCACACCGGGGAGCTGTTTTTT. Encoded protein: CASSVANLGHTGELFF.

V usage is TRBV4-3 and J usage is TRBJ1-2; D remains ambiguous. Germline assignment: CDR1 LGHNA and CDR2 YSLEER. The ends were cut back, 4 bases at V and 3 bases at J, with 12 bases in the middle. The CDR3 loop spans 14 amino acids. The CDR3 DNA reads as TGCGCCAGCAGCCTCACCGGGTCCTACTATGGCTACACCTTC. This gives the protein CASSLTGSYYGYTF.

This clonotype was seen more than once but under ten times. The CDR3 loop is CASSLGDRVNSPLHF. CDR3 in DNA: TGTGCCAGCAGTTTGGGCGACAGGGTGAATTCACCCCTCCACTTT. The chain links TRBV7-6 to TRBJ1-6; TRBD1 agrees at 7 bases. After removal of 6 bases from V and 7 bases from J, the junction contained 9 bases not matched to a gene. Germline CDR1 is SGHVS and CDR2 is FNYEAQ. The CDR3 sequence is 15 residues long.

This clonotype was picked up many times. The rearrangement uses TRBV10-3 and TRBJ2-1, with a tentative D call TRBD2 (7 bases). Germline CDR1 ENHRY, CDR2 SYGVKD. The V end lost 3 bases, the J end lost 0 bases, and 12 bases lay between the germline ends. The CDR3 totals 16 residues. DNA of the CDR3: TGTGCCATCAGTGAACGGGGGGACAACTCCTACAATGAGCAGTTCTTC. Translating gives CAISERGDNSYNEQFF.

This rearrangement joins TRBV7-2 to TRBJ2-4; D gene ambiguous. Germline V gives CDR1 SGHTA, CDR2 FQGNSA. CDR3 length equals 15 residues. V gave up 3 bases and J gave up 2 bases, with 11 bases separating them. The CDR3 nucleotides read TGTGCCAGCAGCTTTCCGGGCCCTACCAAAAACATTCAGTACTTC. It encodes CASSFPGPTKNIQYF.

This clonotype was counted a few times. The V and J genes are TRBV11-2 and TRBJ2-3, with D perhaps being TRBD1 or TRBD2 (5 bases each). Germline-derived CDR1 and CDR2 are SGHAT and FQNNGV. The CDR3 length is 18 residues. V was pared by 3 bases and J by 1 base, with 20 bases between. The CDR3 coding sequence is TGTGCCAGCAGCTTCCCTACAAGGGGAGAGGAGGGCACAGATACGCAGTATTTT. Translating it yields CASSFPTRGEEGTDTQYF.

This clonotype was seen many times. The chain uses TRBV7-9 and TRBJ1-1; 9 nucleotides line up with TRBD1. The CDR3 consists of 13 residues. CDR1 is SEHNR and CDR2 is FQNEAQ in the germline V gene (reference sequence). Germline trimming cut 6 bases from V and 11 bases from J; bases unmatched to any gene: 10. The CDR3 region is CASRPRGTGLAFF. The CDR3, as DNA: TGTGCCAGCAGGCCCCGAGGGACAGGGTTGGCTTTCTTT.

This clonotype was recorded at least ten times. The genes are TRBV29-1 and TRBJ2-2, with 11 bases aligning to TRBD2. This CDR3 region has 16 residues. CDR1 and CDR2 (germline): SQVTM, ANQGSEA. V was pared by 7 bases and J by 2 bases, with 9 bases of the junction left unmatched. DNA of the CDR3: TGCAGCGCCTATACTAGCGGGGGCACCAACACCGGGGAGCTGTTTTTT. Translated, it gives CSAYTSGGTNTGELFF.

The chain recombines TRBV4-3 with TRBJ2-2; 7 bases are a match to TRBD1. Germline-derived CDR1 and CDR2 are LGHNA and YSLEER. V dropped 4 bases and J dropped 2; count of bases not matched to a gene: 4. The CDR3 is 15 residues long. CDR3 in amino acids: CASSPHRGNTGELFF. The CDR3 DNA sequence: TGCGCCAGCAGCCCGCACAGGGGTAACACCGGGGAGCTGTTTTTT.

The chain carries TRBV18 and TRBJ1-3; 8 bases are shared with TRBD1. Germline CDR1 is KGHSH and CDR2 is LQKENI. With V trimmed by 4 bases and J by 0 bases, 5 bases remained unmatched. This CDR3 has 16 residues. This chain's CDR3 is CASSHRDRRSGNTIYF. CDR3 DNA: TGTGCCAGCTCACACCGGGACAGGCGCTCTGGAAACACCATATATTTT.

This clonotype was detected only a few times. The V call is TRBV6-4, the J call TRBJ1-5; D uncertain. Trimming pared 3 bases from V and 7 bases from J, leaving 22 bases between. Germline lookup yields CDR1 MRHNA and CDR2 SNTAGT. CDR3 size: 17 residues. The CDR3 coding sequence is TGTGCCAGCAGTGAATCTCCCCCTGACTGTGGTCCACAGCCCCAGCATTTT. Protein product: CASSESPPDCGPQPQHF.

This clonotype was observed a few times. J is TRBJ2-7 and V is TRBV9, with TRBD1 as a possible D gene (6 bases). The V gene's germline CDR1 is SGDLS and CDR2 YYNGEE. V was shortened by 2 bases and J by 5 bases, with 14 bases between the two germline ends. The length of the CDR3 is 14 residues. CDR3 amino acids: CASSVTGSWDEQYF. CDR3 in DNA: TGTGCCAGCAGCGTCACAGGGTCATGGGACGAGCAGTACTTC. Combining the CDR3 with reference TRBV9 and TRBJ2-7 gives the whole variable domain DSGVTQTPKHLITATGQRVTLRCSPRSGDLSVYWYQQSLDQGLQFLIQYYNGEERAKGNILERFSAQQFPDLHSELNLSSLELGDSALYFCASSVTGSWDEQYFGPGTRLTVT.

This clonotype was seen ten or more times. J is TRBJ1-2 and V is TRBV5-1; D is unresolved. Germline assignment: CDR1 SGHRS and CDR2 YFSETQ. Trimming removed 0 bases at V and 4 bases at J, with 10 bases between. The CDR3 has 14 residues. CDR3 residues: CASSLGRLVYGYTF. The CDR3 nucleotides read TGCGCCAGCAGCTTGGGACGGCTAGTCTATGGCTACACCTTC.

This clonotype was counted only a few times. The chain recombines TRBV4-1 with TRBJ1-3; D ambiguous. Trimming took off 1 base at V and 1 base at J, with 14 bases between the two ends. The CDR3 is 17 amino acids. Germline V CDR1 and CDR2: MGHRA, YSYEKL. The CDR3: CASSQGAGRASGNTIYF. CDR3 coding DNA: TGCGCCAGCAGCCAAGGGGCGGGTCGGGCTTCTGGAAACACCATATATTTT.

This CDR3 reads CSAPDTSNQPQHF. The CDR3 bases are TGCAGTGCTCCTGACACTAGCAATCAGCCCCAGCATTTT. The chain recombines TRBV20-1 with TRBJ1-5, with D hard to call. CDR3 length: 13 residues. Germline V gene sequence: CDR1 DFQATT, CDR2 SNEGSKA (reference sequence). Trimming took off 5 bases at V and 0 bases at J, with 8 bases between the two ends.

Turning to this clonotype: A much more abundant neighbour one base away suggests this may be a read error. The chain combines TRBV12-3 or TRBV12-4 with TRBJ2-7; D gene unclear. There are 11 residues in the CDR3. V was cut by 4 bases and J by 3 bases, with 4 bases left in between. DNA of the CDR3: TGTGCCAGCAGTTCTAACTACGAGCAGTACTTC. Translated: CASSSNYEQYF.

This chain connects TRBV7-2 to TRBJ2-5; 10 positions agree with TRBD1. With 5 bases clipped from V and 10 bases from J, the junction kept 13 bases outside the gene matches. This CDR3 contains 15 residues. CDR1 and CDR2 (germline): SGHTA, FQGNSA. The CDR3 region is CASSAGDRGKRGQYF. Here the CDR3 DNA reads TGTGCCAGCAGCGCGGGGGACAGGGGAAAGAGAGGCCAGTACTTC. The entire variable domain, with the rest obtained from reference TRBV7-2 and TRBJ2-5, is as follows: GAGVSQSPSNKVTEKGKDVELRCDPISGHTALYWYRQSLGQGLEFLIYFQGNSAPDKSGLPSDRFSAERTGGSVSTLTIQRTQQEDSAVYLCASSAGDRGKRGQYFGPGTRLLVL.

This rearrangement joins TRBV6-1 to TRBJ2-7; D is perhaps TRBD1 (5 bases). Per the germline V gene, CDR1 is MNHNS and CDR2 is SASEGT. Trimming took 3 bases from V and 0 from J, leaving 12 bases between them. This CDR3 spans 15 amino acids. For the CDR3, the DNA is TGTGCCAGCAGTGATCTTCCCGACAGCTCCTACGAGCAGTACGTC. Protein: CASSDLPDSSYEQYV.